Following are 28 T cell receptor beta chains from one sample sequenced in a study of blood T cell repertoires in COVID-19 (dated by TCRdb to 2020 to 2021). Library construction relied on the immunoSEQ multiplex PCR assay. The source is immuneACCESS, and TCRdb retained only in-frame sequences with V and J called. Part of the clones is not carried over; for the studies checked, unresolved V genes explain less than half of this, and the remainder is unexplained. The sample includes fewer than 200,000 clones, with 85% observed a single time. The ten largest make up approximately 8.1% of the sample. The material sequenced was peripheral blood. The receptors derive from a woman older than 75 with COVID-19, enrolled during active disease.

The V gene is TRBV5-1, the J gene TRBJ1-1; D may be TRBD1 (5 bases). Germline loops: CDR1 SGHRS, CDR2 YFSETQ. Trimming removed 2 bases from V and 4 bases from J, with 15 bases in between. The CDR3 is made up of 15 amino acids. The CDR3 region has the DNA TGCGCCAGCAGCTTTGGAGGGACTCTCAGCACTGAAGCTTTCTTT. Encoded protein: CASSFGGTLSTEAFF.

The V and J genes are TRBV6-5 and TRBJ2-1; no clear D gene. The CDR3 spans 13 residues. CDR1 and CDR2 (germline): MNHEY, SVGAGI. The V end lost 6 bases, the J end lost 9 bases, and 15 bases lay between the germline ends. The CDR3 loop reads CASRGDTPSEQFF. The CDR3, as DNA: TGTGCCAGCAGGGGTGACACCCCAAGTGAGCAGTTCTTC.

This chain joins TRBV18 and TRBJ1-2, with D perhaps TRBD1 (6 bases). Germline lookup yields CDR1 KGHSH and CDR2 LQKENI. V dropped 3 bases and J dropped 7 bases, with 21 bases sitting between them. This CDR3 has 16 amino acids. The CDR3 spells CASSPETGLRGGGYTF. DNA of the CDR3: TGTGCCAGCTCACCGGAAACAGGGCTGAGGGGCGGTGGCTACACCTTC.

The chain has TRBV2 and TRBJ1-4, with D maybe TRBD1 (6 bases). Germline V gene lookup returns CDR1 SNHLY and CDR2 FYNNEI. V lost 4 bases, J lost 7 bases, and 16 bases lay in between. The CDR3 has 15 amino acids. In nucleotides, the CDR3 is TGTGCCAGCAGTGGTGAGGGGGTGTTAGGTGAAAAACTGTTTTTT. It encodes CASSGEGVLGEKLFF.

The chain couples TRBV6-1 to TRBJ2-5, with TRBD2 matching 8 bases. Germline lookup yields CDR1 MNHNS and CDR2 SASEGT. The CDR3 loop spans 14 amino acids. V was clipped by 5 bases and J by 1 base; unmatched bases: 3. For the CDR3, the DNA is TGTGCCAGCAGTTATCGGGGGGGCCAAGAGACCCAGTACTTC. It translates to CASSYRGGQETQYF.

The V and J genes are TRBV19 and TRBJ2-5; D not certain. The CDR3 is 13 residues long. CDR1 is LNHDA and CDR2 is SQIVND in the germline V gene (reference sequence). V was pared by 5 bases and J by 3 bases, with 10 bases between. The CDR3 is CASSSTPKETQYF. CDR3 DNA: TGTGCCAGTAGTTCCACACCAAAAGAGACCCAGTACTTC. The whole variable domain, filled in from reference TRBV19 and TRBJ2-5, reads DGGITQSPKYLFRKEGQNVTLSCEQNLNHDAMYWYRQDPGQGLRLIYYSQIVNDFQKGDIAEGYSVSREKKESFPLTVTSAQKNPTAFYLCASSSTPKETQYFGPGTRLLVL.

DNA of the CDR3: TGCAGCGTTGCCCAGGGATCCACTGAAGCTTTCTTT. Its protein is CSVAQGSTEAFF. The chain combines TRBV29-1 with TRBJ1-1; a possible D gene is TRBD1 (5 bases). V dropped 4 bases and J dropped 4 bases, with 10 bases sitting between them. The CDR3 totals 12 residues. The germline CDR1 and CDR2 sequences are SQVTM and ANQGSEA.

The chain has TRBV6-5 and TRBJ1-1; the D gene is possibly TRBD1 (6 bases). The ends were cut back, 2 bases at V and 9 bases at J, with 13 bases in the middle. The CDR3 covers 13 residues. Per the germline V gene, CDR1 is MNHEY and CDR2 is SVGAGI. The CDR3 is CASSYGDTSKAFF. Written as DNA, the CDR3 is TGTGCCAGCAGTTACGGGGACACCTCTAAAGCTTTCTTT.

The chain recombines TRBV7-3 with TRBJ1-1; D unclear. The CDR3 spans 13 residues. The germline gives CDR1 SGHTA, CDR2 FQGTGA. Trimming left V 2 bases short and J 1 base short, with 5 bases between. DNA of the CDR3: TGTGCCAGCAGCTTATCCAGGAACACTGAAGCTTTCTTT. This codes for CASSLSRNTEAFF.

The V gene is TRBV12-5, the J gene TRBJ2-1; a possible D gene is TRBD1 (6 bases). This CDR3 has 15 residues. V lost 6 bases, J lost 8 bases, and 20 bases lay in between. Per germline, CDR1 LGHNT and CDR2 FRNRAP. CDR3 loop: CASGQGQTLWDEQFF. The CDR3 DNA is TGTGCTAGTGGCCAAGGACAGACATTATGGGATGAGCAGTTCTTC.

This rearrangement joins TRBV7-2 to TRBJ1-5; D is perhaps TRBD1 (5 bases). Germline CDR1 is SGHTA and CDR2 is FQGNSA. Trimming removed 3 bases at V and 2 bases at J, with 8 bases between. The CDR3 has 14 residues. The CDR3 nucleotides are TGTGCCAGCAGCTTTACAGGAGGCAATCAGCCCCAGCATTTT. Translation: CASSFTGGNQPQHF.

This chain uses TRBV5-1 with TRBJ2-7; no clear D. V lost 1 base and J lost 0, with 8 bases in between. Germline values: CDR1 SGHRS, CDR2 YFSETQ. This CDR3 is 14 amino acids long. The CDR3, as DNA: TGCGCCAGCAGCTTGACCCCTAGCTCCTACGAGCAGTACTTC. Translation: CASSLTPSSYEQYF.

This rearrangement joins TRBV4-1 to TRBJ1-3, with TRBD1 as a possible D gene (6 bases). Germline values: CDR1 MGHRA, CDR2 YSYEKL. CDR3 size: 16 residues. The V end lost 5 bases, the J end lost 0 bases, and 14 bases lay between the germline ends. The CDR3, as DNA: TGCGCCAGCAGCTCTTACAGGGCCATCTCTGGAAACACCATATATTTT. Translated, it gives CASSSYRAISGNTIYF.

The rearrangement uses TRBV2 and TRBJ2-7; 11 bases match TRBD1. Germline V gene lookup returns CDR1 SNHLY and CDR2 FYNNEI. CDR3 length: 14 amino acids. V lost 7 bases, J lost 4 bases, and 6 bases stayed unmatched. CDR3 bases: TGTGCCAGCACCATGGACAGGGGGCCGTACGAGCAGTACTTC. This translates into CASTMDRGPYEQYF.

Turning to this clone: Other DNA sequences of this sample code for an identical CDR3. This chain links TRBV28 with TRBJ1-2, with a weak D call TRBD1 (5 bases). CDR3 length equals 12 residues. Germline CDR1 reads MDHEN; CDR2 reads SYDVKM. Deletions cut 3 bases from V and 6 bases from J, with 8 bases between. CDR3 sequence (DNA): TGTGCCAGCAGTTTGGGGCAGAATGGCTACACCTTC. This sequence encodes CASSLGQNGYTF.

The chain couples TRBV28 to TRBJ2-1; no reliable D call. Germline values: CDR1 MDHEN, CDR2 SYDVKM. The germline V and J ends were trimmed by 8 bases and 4 bases, with 9 bases remaining between them. CDR3 length: 12 amino acids. This CDR3 reads CASLTIYNEQFF. CDR3 in DNA: TGTGCCAGCCTGACAATTTACAATGAGCAGTTCTTC. The whole variable domain, filled in from reference TRBV28 and TRBJ2-1, reads DVKVTQSSRYLVKRTGEKVFLECVQDMDHENMFWYRQDPGLGLRLIYFSYDVKMKEKGDIPEGYSVSREKKERFSLILESASTNQTSMYLCASLTIYNEQFFGPGTRLTVL.

The sample holds a few counts of this clone. The CDR3, as DNA: TGTGCCAGTAGGCTTGACGGGAGCTCCTACGAGCAGTACTTC. Protein product: CASRLDGSSYEQYF. V and J are TRBV19 and TRBJ2-7; a weak D match, TRBD2 (6 bases). The CDR3 loop spans 14 amino acids. CDR1 is LNHDA, CDR2 SQIVND, per germline (reference sequence). V lost 6 bases to trimming and J lost 0 bases, with 12 bases between them.

Written as DNA, the CDR3 is TGTGCCAGCACCATCTCCAGGGCATATAGCAATCAGCCCCAGCATTTT. Amino acid sequence: CASTISRAYSNQPQHF. V usage is TRBV7-6 and J usage is TRBJ1-5, with D maybe TRBD1 (5 bases). CDR1 and CDR2 (germline): SGHVS, FNYEAQ. V lost 7 bases, J lost 0 bases, and 16 bases lay in between. This CDR3 contains 16 residues.

V usage is TRBV19 and J usage is TRBJ1-6, with unresolved D. The CDR3 contains 15 residues. CDR1 is LNHDA and CDR2 is SQIVND in the germline V gene (reference sequence). The germline V and J ends were trimmed by 5 bases and 10 bases, with 18 bases remaining between them. CDR3 DNA: TGTGCCAGTAGTGGGGTGAGGGTATCGGGCTCACCCCTCCACTTT. Encoded protein: CASSGVRVSGSPLHF.

The genes are TRBV7-8 and TRBJ2-3, with D perhaps TRBD1 (7 bases). CDR3 length: 13 residues. Trimming shortened V by 4 bases and J by 4 bases, and 9 bases separated the two germline ends. Germline lookup yields CDR1 SGHVS and CDR2 FQNEAQ. The CDR3 region has the DNA TGTGCCAGCAGCTCAGGGGGGTCAGATACGCAGTATTTT. Protein product: CASSSGGSDTQYF.

The chain employs TRBV14 and TRBJ1-1; D is perhaps TRBD1 (5 bases). This CDR3 is built from 12 residues. With 2 bases removed from V and 11 bases from J, the gap between germline ends came to 12 bases. Looked up from germline, CDR1 is SGHDN and CDR2 is FVKESK. CDR3: CASSQLTAGAFF. CDR3 nucleotides: TGTGCCAGCAGCCAACTGACAGCTGGGGCTTTCTTT.

The rearrangement uses TRBV7-4 and TRBJ1-1; D not certain. The CDR3 is 14 residues long. V shed 3 bases and J shed 5 bases, with 13 bases lying between them. Looked up from germline, CDR1 is SGHVT and CDR2 is SQSDAQ. The CDR3 loop is CASSFESESTEAFF. The CDR3 DNA reads as TGTGCCAGCAGCTTTGAGTCCGAATCGACTGAAGCTTTCTTT. The full variable domain, rest sourced from reference TRBV7-4 and TRBJ1-1, is GAGVSQSPRYKVAKRGRDVALRCDSISGHVTLYWYRQTLGQGSEVLTYSQSDAQRDKSGRPSGRFSAERPERSVSTLKIQRTEQGDSAVYLCASSFESESTEAFFGQGTRLTVV.

The chain employs TRBV5-4 and TRBJ2-2; D may be TRBD1 (6 bases). The CDR3 totals 15 residues. Germline V lookup: CDR1 SGHNT, CDR2 YYREEE (reference sequence). Between the trimmed V and J ends, which lost 0 bases and 6 bases, there was a span of 12 bases. This chain's CDR3 is CASSLAPAGAGELFF. CDR3 DNA sequence: TGTGCCAGCAGCTTGGCCCCGGCAGGGGCCGGGGAGCTGTTTTTT.

The chain combines TRBV7-9 with TRBJ1-3; 8 nucleotides agree with TRBD1. Germline-derived CDR1 and CDR2 are SEHNR and FQNEAQ (reference sequence). The CDR3 totals 15 residues. Germline trimming cut 6 bases from V and 2 bases from J; bases unmatched to any gene: 6. The CDR3 reads CASSSTGAPGNTIYF. For the CDR3, the DNA is TGTGCCAGCAGTTCGACAGGGGCTCCTGGAAACACCATATATTTT.

The genes are TRBV10-3 and TRBJ1-2; 10 positions match TRBD1. The CDR3 sequence is 14 residues long. Germline trimming cut 6 bases from V and 8 bases from J; bases unmatched to any gene: 9. The germline V gene has CDR1 ENHRY and CDR2 SYGVKD. The CDR3 is CAIREGGTGEGYTF. CDR3 nucleotides: TGTGCCATCAGAGAGGGCGGGACAGGGGAAGGCTACACCTTC.

The chain couples TRBV5-1 to TRBJ1-1; TRBD1 agrees at 9 bases. From germline, CDR1 is SGHRS and CDR2 YFSETQ. Trimming took 4 bases from V and 6 from J; bases not matched to a gene: 16. The CDR3 consists of 17 residues. CDR3 amino acids: CASSPGTGPGLGAEAFF. The CDR3, as DNA: TGCGCCAGCAGCCCTGGGACAGGGCCGGGGCTGGGGGCTGAAGCTTTCTTT.

The chain employs TRBV19 and TRBJ1-1; a weak D match, TRBD1 (6 bases). CDR3 size: 15 residues. V was clipped by 5 bases and J by 0 bases, with 13 bases between them. Germline V gene lookup returns CDR1 LNHDA and CDR2 SQIVND (reference sequence). DNA of the CDR3: TGTGCCAGTAGTTTGGCAGGGGTTATGAACACTGAAGCTTTCTTT. This sequence encodes CASSLAGVMNTEAFF.

The chain joins TRBV3-1 (or the pseudogene TRBV3-2) to TRBJ1-2, with D unresolved. V lost 1 base and J 4 bases, leaving 7 bases between the germline ends. CDR1 and CDR2 from the germline V gene are LGHDT and YNNKEL (reference sequence). CDR3 length equals 13 residues. CDR3 sequence: CASSQVSTYGYTF. Written as DNA, the CDR3 is TGTGCCAGCAGCCAAGTTTCTACCTATGGCTACACCTTC.